Each of the 23 T cell receptor beta chains below was sequenced from the same sample in a study of T cell changes during pregnancy in multiple sclerosis. The method was immunoSEQ multiplex PCR; TCRdb's version includes in-frame clones alone and lacks a portion of them. The sample has over 25,000 clones; roughly 91% are singletons. The material was CD8+ T cells from peripheral blood mononuclear cells, obtained in the second trimester of pregnancy. Receptors originate from a female donor in good health, enrolled as a control in a pregnancy study.

The chain couples TRBV18 to TRBJ2-1; TRBD2 matches 8 bases. The germline CDR1 and CDR2 sequences are KGHSH and LQKENI. Trimming at V came to 3 bases and at J to 0 bases, leaving 13 bases not matched to a gene. The CDR3 runs to 19 residues. CDR3 protein: CASSPGERGPRSSYNEQFF. The DNA of the CDR3 is TGTGCCAGCTCACCGGGGGAGCGGGGGCCTCGAAGCTCCTACAATGAGCAGTTCTTC.

This chain joins TRBV27 and TRBJ2-7; 8 bases map to TRBD1. CDR3 length: 13 amino acids. The ends lost 6 bases at V and 5 bases at J; junction bases unmatched: 6. Per the germline V gene, CDR1 is MNHEY and CDR2 is SMNVEV (reference sequence). The CDR3 bases are TGTGCCAGCAGCGAGACAGGGGCGAACGAGCAGTACTTC. Its protein product is CASSETGANEQYF.

This clone rates as medium-sized (0.01 to 0.1%). At the DNA level, this CDR3 is encoded by other sequences in the same sample as well. The chain recombines TRBV19 with TRBJ1-5; 9 positions match TRBD1. Trimming at V came to 1 base and at J to 2 bases, leaving 0 bases not matched to a gene. The CDR3 runs to 15 residues. Germline V gene data show CDR1 as LNHDA and CDR2 as SQIVND (reference sequence). In DNA form, the CDR3 reads TGTGCCAGTAGTATAGGACAGGGGGGCAATCAGCCCCAGCATTTT. This codes for CASSIGQGGNQPQHF.

This clone was seen only once. The J gene is TRBJ1-2, the V gene TRBV14, with D hard to call. Germline-derived CDR1 and CDR2 are SGHDN and FVKESK. Trimming removed 0 bases at V and 4 bases at J, with 12 bases between. This CDR3 comprises 15 residues. CDR3 sequence: CASSQEAAGTYGYTF. In DNA, the CDR3 is TGTGCCAGCAGCCAAGAGGCAGCGGGAACCTATGGCTACACCTTC.

J is TRBJ2-1 and V is TRBV9; no reliable D call. Trimming pared 3 bases from V and 9 bases from J, leaving 10 bases between. Germline lookup yields CDR1 SGDLS and CDR2 YYNGEE. The CDR3 is made up of 12 amino acids. The DNA of the CDR3 is TGTGCCAGCAGCGGCGGATTGGGTGAGCAGTTCTTC. It is translated as CASSGGLGEQFF.

The chain couples TRBV9 to TRBJ2-5, with TRBD2 matching over 15 bases. The CDR3 loop spans 17 amino acids. J gave up 5 bases and V 3 bases, and 8 bases lay outside the gene matches. Germline V gives CDR1 SGDLS, CDR2 YYNGEE. The CDR3 nucleotides are TGTGCCAGCAGCGGGACTAGCGGGGGGGCAGTCGACGAGACCCAGTACTTC. Residues: CASSGTSGGAVDETQYF. The full variable domain, rest sourced from reference TRBV9 and TRBJ2-5, is DSGVTQTPKHLITATGQRVTLRCSPRSGDLSVYWYQQSLDQGLQFLIQYYNGEERAKGNILERFSAQQFPDLHSELNLSSLELGDSALYFCASSGTSGGAVDETQYFGPGTRLLVL.

The chain employs TRBV18 and TRBJ2-7; no reliable D call. V lost 0 bases and J lost 1, with 10 bases in between. Per germline, CDR1 KGHSH and CDR2 LQKENI. There are 15 residues in the CDR3. The CDR3 is CASSPPNGLSYEQYF. The CDR3 DNA follows: TGTGCCAGCTCACCACCGAACGGTTTATCCTACGAGCAGTACTTC. The whole variable domain, remainder taken from reference TRBV18 and TRBJ2-7, is NAGVMQNPRHLVRRRGQEARLRCSPMKGHSHVYWYRQLPEEGLKFMVYLQKENIIDESGMPKERFSAEFPKEGPSILRIQQVVRGDSAAYFCASSPPNGLSYEQYFGPGTRLTVT.

This chain connects TRBV4-3 to TRBJ1-6; perhaps TRBD1 as D (6 bases). Germline CDR1 is LGHNA and CDR2 is YSLEER. The CDR3 has 15 amino acids. V lost 1 base and J 10 bases, leaving 14 bases between the germline ends. The CDR3 spells CASSQVSGAGSPLHF. CDR3 DNA: TGCGCCAGCAGCCAAGTATCAGGGGCCGGCTCACCCCTCCACTTT.

The chain combines TRBV5-1 with TRBJ2-7, with 9 positions matching TRBD2. The junction had 5 bases not matched to a gene; V was cut back by 2 bases and J by 5 bases. The germline gives CDR1 SGHRS, CDR2 YFSETQ. The CDR3 covers 14 residues. In DNA form, the CDR3 reads TGCGCCAGCAGCTTATCAGCGGGGGGCCACGAGCAGTACTTC. Its translation is CASSLSAGGHEQYF.

The J gene is TRBJ2-7, the V gene TRBV7-9; tentative D call: TRBD2 (6 bases). Germline lookup yields CDR1 SEHNR and CDR2 FQNEAQ (reference sequence). The V gene lost 8 bases and the J gene lost 3 bases, with 14 bases spanning the gap. CDR3 length: 13 amino acids. CDR3 protein: CASATGDLYEQYF. In DNA, the CDR3 is TGTGCCAGCGCCACGGGGGATCTCTACGAGCAGTACTTC.

The V call is TRBV9, the J call TRBJ2-1; 8 bases map to TRBD1. Germline V CDR1 and CDR2: SGDLS, YYNGEE. This CDR3 spans 14 amino acids. V lost 4 bases, J lost 6 bases, and 6 bases stayed unmatched. This chain's CDR3 is CASSLGTGGNEQFF. As DNA, the CDR3 is TGTGCCAGCAGCCTAGGTACAGGGGGCAATGAGCAGTTCTTC.

The chain is built from TRBV4-3 and TRBJ1-3, with D hard to call. CDR3 length: 14 residues. V was clipped by 1 base and J by 0 bases, with 4 bases between them. Germline V lookup: CDR1 LGHNA, CDR2 YSLEER. CDR3 residues: CASSQVSSGNTIYF. CDR3 sequence (DNA): TGCGCCAGCAGCCAAGTCAGCTCTGGAAACACCATATATTTT.

The chain combines TRBV4-1 with TRBJ1-1; 10 bases fit TRBD1. The CDR3 runs to 16 residues. In germline, CDR1 is MGHRA, CDR2 YSYEKL. Trimming cost V 0 bases and J 4 bases; bases outside gene matches: 5. CDR3 in amino acids: CASSQEDRGSGTEAFF. The CDR3 DNA reads TGCGCCAGCAGCCAAGAGGACAGGGGGAGTGGCACTGAAGCTTTCTTT.

This chain joins TRBV7-9 and TRBJ2-2, with a tentative D call TRBD2 (5 bases). The germline CDR1 and CDR2 sequences are SEHNR and FQNEAQ (reference sequence). V lost 1 base to trimming and J lost 3 bases, with 9 bases between them. The CDR3 totals 15 residues. The CDR3 here is CASSLVLGDTGELFF. The CDR3, as DNA: TGTGCCAGCAGCTTAGTTCTCGGGGACACCGGGGAGCTGTTTTTT. The full variable domain, with the rest looked up from reference TRBV7-9 and TRBJ2-2, is DTGVSQNPRHKITKRGQNVTFRCDPISEHNRLYWYRQTLGQGPEFLTYFQNEAQLEKSRLLSDRFSAERPKGSFSTLEIQRTEQGDSAMYLCASSLVLGDTGELFFGEGSRLTVL.

The chain combines TRBV11-3 with TRBJ1-1; possibly TRBD1 for D (6 bases). Germline loops: CDR1 SGHNT, CDR2 YENEEA. V gave up 5 bases and J gave up 5 bases, with 21 bases separating them. This CDR3 has 16 amino acids. CDR3 residues: CASSPGFRGARTEAFF. DNA of the CDR3: TGTGCCAGCAGCCCCGGATTTCGGGGGGCCCGAACTGAAGCTTTCTTT.

This chain uses TRBV6-1 with TRBJ1-2; 9 bases agree with TRBD1. Germline V gives CDR1 MNHNS, CDR2 SASEGT. CDR3 size: 15 residues. V lost 7 bases and J lost 4; bases outside the gene matches: 10. The CDR3 sequence is CASIRAGQGSYGYTF. CDR3 DNA: TGTGCCAGCATCCGGGCGGGACAGGGCTCCTATGGCTACACCTTC.

This clone was recorded only once. V usage is TRBV6-5 and J usage is TRBJ1-1; TRBD1 is a possible D gene (5 bases). The CDR3 has 15 amino acids. The V gene's germline CDR1 is MNHEY and CDR2 SVGAGI. Trimming took off 5 bases at V and 4 bases at J, with 17 bases between the two ends. The CDR3 sequence is CASSPLGGSVTEAFF. The DNA of the CDR3 is TGTGCCAGCAGTCCGTTGGGGGGATCGGTCACTGAAGCTTTCTTT.

The chain couples TRBV4-3 to TRBJ1-1; no definite D call. From germline, CDR1 is LGHNA and CDR2 YSLEER. Trimming left V 1 base short and J 5 bases short, with 8 bases between. This CDR3 region has 13 residues. In DNA, the CDR3 is TGCGCCAGCAGCCAAGGGAGTGGGACTGAAGCTTTCTTT. Translated, it gives CASSQGSGTEAFF.

This sequence joins TRBV7-9 and TRBJ2-7, with 7 bases aligning to TRBD1. V lost 4 bases, J lost 5 bases, and 11 bases stayed unmatched. The CDR3 is 15 amino acids. Per germline, CDR1 SEHNR and CDR2 FQNEAQ (reference sequence). The CDR3 DNA sequence: TGTGCCAGCAGCTCCACGACAGGGAAAAGCGACGAGCAGTACTTC. The encoded protein is CASSSTTGKSDEQYF. The whole variable domain, remainder taken from reference TRBV7-9 and TRBJ2-7, is DTGVSQNPRHKITKRGQNVTFRCDPISEHNRLYWYRQTLGQGPEFLTYFQNEAQLEKSRLLSDRFSAERPKGSFSTLEIQRTEQGDSAMYLCASSSTTGKSDEQYFGPGTRLTVT.

The chain recombines TRBV6-1 with TRBJ1-1, with D tentatively TRBD1 (6 bases). V was clipped by 3 bases and J by 3 bases, with 8 bases between them. The CDR3 has 13 amino acids. The germline V gene has CDR1 MNHNS and CDR2 SASEGT. In DNA, the CDR3 is TGTGCCAGCAGTGACTACAGGGACACTGAAGCTTTCTTT. Its protein is CASSDYRDTEAFF.

The chain links TRBV7-9 to TRBJ1-1, with TRBD1 identical over 8 bases. Germline V gene lookup returns CDR1 SEHNR and CDR2 FQNEAQ (reference sequence). With 3 bases clipped from V and 1 base from J, the junction kept 4 bases outside the gene matches. The length of the CDR3 is 15 residues. CDR3 region: CASSLTGAGNTEAFF. The CDR3 coding sequence is TGTGCCAGCAGCTTGACAGGGGCCGGGAACACTGAAGCTTTCTTT.

This clone turned up a few times. This chain uses TRBV29-1 with TRBJ1-1; D is undetermined. This CDR3 has 11 residues. Trimming took 6 bases from V and 1 from J, leaving 6 bases between them. CDR1 SQVTM and CDR2 ANQGSEA come from the germline V gene. The CDR3 region is CSVAPNTEAFF. The CDR3 nucleotides are TGCAGCGTAGCCCCGAACACTGAAGCTTTCTTT.

Regarding this clone: It may be a read error: a sequence one base away is much more abundant. The identical CDR3 is also encoded by other nucleotide sequences in the sample. V and J are TRBV7-6 and TRBJ2-1; D is possibly TRBD2 (6 bases). Looked up from germline, CDR1 is SGHVS and CDR2 is FNYEAQ. The CDR3 length is 14 residues. Trimming shortened V by 0 bases and J by 4 bases, and 7 bases separated the two germline ends. The CDR3 region is CASSLAGGYNEQFF. In DNA form, the CDR3 reads TGTGCCAGCAGCTTAGCGGGGGGATACAATGAGCAGTTCTTC.